Below, 2 T cell receptor delta chains from the same sample are listed, as sequenced in a study of Vδ1+ human thymocytes. Study conclusions and caveats: Thymic TRG and TRD repertoires appeared highly polyclonal.

These TCRs are of unknown antigen specificity. Extracted RNA was reverse transcribed into cDNA. Pooled V-gene forward primers with one constant-region reverse primer generated the CDR3 amplicons by multiplex PCR. TCRdb repeated clone calling on the multiplex PCR reads with CATT. The repertoire holds about 53,000 delta-chain clones, roughly 15% seen once, with about 0.38% in the top ten. The sample was Vdelta1+ gamma-delta thymocytes from the thymus. As for subset: FACS-sorted CD3+ TCRalphabeta- TCRVdelta1+ TCRVdelta2- thymocytes. Receptor source: a girl under two years old who had congenital heart surgery.

In this sample, this clone turned up a few times. The gene calls are TRDV1 and TRDJ1; 7 bases agree with TRDD3. The CDR3 loop spans 18 amino acids. V shed 1 base, J shed 5 bases, and the junction held 16 bases outside the gene matches. Germline values: CDR1 TSWWSYY, CDR2 QGS. The CDR3 reads CALGEPPFRAGGWDKLIF. CDR3 nucleotides: TGTGCTCTTGGGGAACCCCCTTTCCGGGCTGGGGGCTGGGATAAACTCATCTTT.

The rearrangement uses TRDV1 and TRDJ1; tentatively, D is TRDD3 (6 bases). CDR1 TSWWSYY and CDR2 QGS come from the germline V gene. The CDR3 runs 22 residues. Trimming stripped 6 bases from V and 0 bases from J, with 35 bases between. The CDR3 DNA is TGTGCTCTTGGCCCCCGCCGGCTACGGGCCGGGGGAACTATCCAGAACACCGATAAACTCATCTTT. As protein: CALGPRRLRAGGTIQNTDKLIF.